This T cell receptor (beta chain) stems from a study of cytomegalovirus exposure and HLA in healthy donors. Study-level findings and limits: Among TCR beta chains of equal frequency, HLA-associated ones were more clonally expanded in a later analysis.

PCR primers comprised 60 Vbeta and 13 Jbeta primers. TCRdb's copy holds only in-frame clones and misses some; the assay was immunoSEQ multiplex PCR. Of 110,000 to 150,000 clones listed, 82% are singletons. With regard to this clone: Its target is not known. One end of the junction is discordant with germline, which a read error may explain.

Germline lookup yields CDR1 SGHDT and CDR2 YYEEEE. CDR3 length equals 14 residues. The V gene is TRBV5-6, the J gene TRBJ1-2; 7 bases match TRBD1. This sequence was found in a woman in her thirties or forties in good health and CMV-seronegative. Sequencing used PBMCs. CDR3 loop: CVSSPTGVGYGYTF. DNA of the CDR3: TGTGTCAGCAGCCCAACAGGGGTTGGCTATGGCTACACCTTC.